A single sample gave rise to the 27 T cell receptor beta chains below, sequenced in a study of molecular identifiers for immune sequencing clone quantification. TCRdb analysed the PCR reads with MiXCR anew, one entry per CDR3 protein. The repertoire holds more than 250,000 distinct CDR3 sequences, with around 21% as singletons. Material: naive CD8+ T cells from blood, with Jurkat cell RNA spiked in. Noted subset: FACS-sorted CD8+CD4-CCR7+CD45RA+ naive T cells. The receptors come from a human donor in good health. Some libraries in this study had Jurkat cell RNA spiked in.

This clonotype was counted at least ten times. The CDR3 loop is CAWMGRFNTEAFF. CDR3 bases: TGTGCCTGGATGGGCCGCTTTAACACTGAAGCTTTCTTT. The V call is TRBV30, the J call TRBJ1-1; the D is unclear. Trimming cost V 4 bases and J 2 bases, with 11 bases left between them. CDR1 and CDR2 (germline): GTSNPN, SVGIG (reference sequence). The CDR3 covers 13 residues.

This clonotype has more than one count but fewer than ten. The chain has TRBV27 and TRBJ1-1; TRBD1 matches at 7 bases. V shed 5 bases and J 0 bases; nucleotides not matched to a gene: 12. Germline CDR1 reads MNHEY; CDR2 reads SMNVEV (reference sequence). The CDR3 contains 17 residues. As DNA, the CDR3 is TGTGCCAGCAGTCCAATAGTCCCAGGGGGGGTGAACACTGAAGCTTTCTTT. It specifies CASSPIVPGGVNTEAFF.

This clonotype was observed a handful of times. A read error may explain this, as a much larger clone is one base away. The V call is TRBV6-6, the J call TRBJ2-3; D perhaps matches TRBD2 (6 bases). Germline V lookup: CDR1 MNHNY, CDR2 SVGAGI (reference sequence). V lost 6 bases to trimming and J lost 1 base, with 14 bases between them. The CDR3 runs 15 residues. Here the CDR3 DNA reads TGTGCCAGCAGCCGTGGGACTGGCGGCACAGATACGCAGTATTTT. Encoded protein: CASSRGTGGTDTQYF.

This clonotype was picked up many times. The CDR3 bases are TGCAGCGTTGAAGGTATTCCGGTTGGACAGGGGTCTGATACGCAGTATTTT. The encoded protein is CSVEGIPVGQGSDTQYF. V usage is TRBV29-1 and J usage is TRBJ2-3; 9 bases map to TRBD1. V lost 1 base to trimming and J lost 6 bases; unmatched junction nucleotides: 14. The CDR3 loop spans 17 amino acids. Germline assignment: CDR1 SQVTM and CDR2 ANQGSEA.

The table lists this clonotype with many counts. The rearrangement joins TRBV4-1 to TRBJ1-1; a possible D gene is TRBD1 (5 bases). Deletions cut 4 bases from V and 2 bases from J, with 14 bases between. The CDR3 is 15 amino acids. Germline CDR1 and CDR2: MGHRA and YSYEKL. CDR3 region: CASSLAWGSNTEAFF. The CDR3 coding sequence is TGCGCCAGCAGCCTTGCATGGGGCTCCAACACTGAAGCTTTCTTT.

This clonotype turned up a few times. The chain links TRBV7-9 to TRBJ2-7; D may be TRBD2 (6 bases). The CDR3 extends over 16 amino acids. Germline CDR1 reads SEHNR; CDR2 reads FQNEAQ (reference sequence). V lost 5 bases and J 3 bases, leaving 20 bases between the germline ends. The CDR3 spells CASSPTGSSPYYEQYF. CDR3 in DNA: TGTGCCAGCAGCCCCACCGGGAGCTCCCCTTACTACGAGCAGTACTTC. The complete variable domain, with remaining parts taken from reference TRBV7-9 and TRBJ2-7, reads DTGVSQNPRHKITKRGQNVTFRCDPISEHNRLYWYRQTLGQGPEFLTYFQNEAQLEKSRLLSDRFSAERPKGSFSTLEIQRTEQGDSAMYLCASSPTGSSPYYEQYFGPGTRLTVT.

This clonotype was counted at least ten times. The chain joins TRBV7-2 to TRBJ1-5; TRBD1 matches at 9 bases. J lost 6 bases, V lost 4 bases, and 4 bases had no gene match. Germline-derived CDR1 and CDR2 are SGHTA and FQGNSA. CDR3 length: 14 residues. CDR3 coding DNA: TGTGCCAGCAGCTCTACAGGGGGCCGTCAGCCCCAGCATTTT. This codes for CASSSTGGRQPQHF.

Note on this clonotype: This sequence may be a read error, since a much larger clone differs from it by one base. This chain connects TRBV6-1 to TRBJ1-2; weak D call: TRBD1 (6 bases). Deletions cut 9 bases from V and 1 base from J, with 6 bases between. CDR3 length equals 11 residues. Looked up from germline, CDR1 is MNHNS and CDR2 is SASEGT. The CDR3 coding sequence is TGTGCCAGAGGGGGTAACTATGGCTACACCTTC. It is translated as CARGGNYGYTF.

Note on this clonotype: A read error may explain this, as a much larger clone is one base away. This chain joins TRBV4-1 and TRBJ2-7; TRBD1 matches at 7 bases. The CDR3 length is 16 residues. Trimming cost V 1 base and J 3 bases; bases outside gene matches: 9. Per the germline V gene, CDR1 is MGHRA and CDR2 is YSYEKL. The CDR3 DNA follows: TGCGCCAGCAGCCAAGCTCGACAGGGAAGGGTCTACGAGCAGTACTTC. Translation: CASSQARQGRVYEQYF.

A word on this clonotype: This may stem from a read error, because a much larger clone lies one nucleotide away. This chain connects TRBV30 to TRBJ1-5, with TRBD1 matching 8 bases. Germline CDR1 and CDR2: GTSNPN and SVGIG (reference sequence). The CDR3 contains 15 residues. The chain's CDR3 is CAWSGGQGLNQPHHF. The CDR3 DNA is TGTGCCTGGAGTGGCGGACAGGGCCTCAATCAGCCCCATCATTTT.

This clonotype has a handful of counts. One end of the junction is discordant with germline, which a read error may explain. The chain recombines TRBV4-3 with TRBJ1-4, with D unresolved. Germline V CDR1 and CDR2: LGHNA, YSLEER. The CDR3 runs to 15 residues. This CDR3 is CASSQIAVINKKLFF. In DNA form, the CDR3 reads TGCGCCAGCAGCCAAATCGCGGTAATTAATAAAAAACTGTTTTTT.

This clonotype was detected many times. V and J are TRBV11-2 and TRBJ1-1; D possibly corresponds to TRBD1 (5 bases). CDR3 length equals 13 residues. V lost 4 bases and J 6 bases, leaving 12 bases between the germline ends. Germline CDR1 is SGHAT and CDR2 is FQNNGV. In nucleotides, the CDR3 is TGTGCCAGCAGCTCAGGGAGGGCCGCTGAAGCTTTCTTT. Protein sequence: CASSSGRAAEAFF.

This clonotype was counted many times. This sequence joins TRBV20-1 and TRBJ2-7; 10 bases fit TRBD2. The CDR3 contains 13 residues. CDR1 is DFQATT and CDR2 is SNEGSKA in the germline V gene (reference sequence). Trimming cost V 3 bases and J 4 bases; bases outside gene matches: 3. In DNA form, the CDR3 reads TGCAGTGCTAGGGCTAGCGGGAGTTACGAGCAGTACTTC. It is translated as CSARASGSYEQYF.

This clonotype was recorded at least ten times. The chain carries TRBV5-1 and TRBJ1-1; D not certain. The CDR3 sequence is 13 residues long. Germline CDR1 reads SGHRS; CDR2 reads YFSETQ. V was clipped by 4 bases and J by 1 base, with 8 bases between them. In DNA, the CDR3 is TGCGCCAGCAGCCCCACACCGAACACTGAAGCTTTCTTT. It codes for CASSPTPNTEAFF.

The chain is built from TRBV28 and TRBJ1-1; D is perhaps TRBD1 (5 bases). V shed 5 bases and J shed 11 bases, with 24 bases lying between them. The CDR3 totals 15 residues. Germline CDR1 MDHEN, CDR2 SYDVKM. The CDR3 reads CASSRAIPDITGAFF. In nucleotides, the CDR3 is TGTGCCAGCAGTAGGGCGATACCGGACATTACGGGGGCTTTCTTT. The complete variable domain, with remaining parts taken from reference TRBV28 and TRBJ1-1, reads DVKVTQSSRYLVKRTGEKVFLECVQDMDHENMFWYRQDPGLGLRLIYFSYDVKMKEKGDIPEGYSVSREKKERFSLILESASTNQTSMYLCASSRAIPDITGAFFGQGTRLTVV.

This clonotype was seen ten or more times. The chain combines TRBV4-1 with TRBJ2-7, with TRBD2 identical over 10 bases. Germline-derived CDR1 and CDR2 are MGHRA and YSYEKL. J gave up 2 bases and V 2 bases, and 9 bases lay outside the gene matches. CDR3 length: 17 residues. CDR3 in DNA: TGCGCCAGCAGCCAATTGGAGGTTAGCGGGGGGACCTACGAGCAGTACTTC. Its translation: CASSQLEVSGGTYEQYF.

This clonotype appeared a few times. The chain couples TRBV7-9 to TRBJ2-1; possibly TRBD1 for D (6 bases). Germline V gives CDR1 SEHNR, CDR2 FQNEAQ (reference sequence). This CDR3 region has 12 residues. Trimming stripped 5 bases from V and 15 bases from J, with 17 bases between. Here the CDR3 DNA reads TGTGCCAGCAGCGGTCGACAGGACCTCTTGTTCTTC. Its protein product is CASSGRQDLLFF. Looking up the rest from reference TRBV7-9 and TRBJ2-1 gives the full variable domain: DTGVSQNPRHKITKRGQNVTFRCDPISEHNRLYWYRQTLGQGPEFLTYFQNEAQLEKSRLLSDRFSAERPKGSFSTLEIQRTEQGDSAMYLCASSGRQDLLFFGPGTRLTVL.

As to this clonotype: A clone one base away is much larger, so this may be a read error. The V and J genes are TRBV4-1 and TRBJ2-7; D is possibly TRBD1 or TRBD2 (5 bases each). Per the germline V gene, CDR1 is MGHRA and CDR2 is YSYEKL. CDR3 length: 16 amino acids. Deletions cut 1 base from V and 1 base from J, with 14 bases between. In nucleotides, the CDR3 is TGCGCCAGCAGCCAAGCCTCCGGGGCAGGGTCCTACGAGCAGTACTTC. It specifies CASSQASGAGSYEQYF.

This clonotype was observed a handful of times. This chain connects TRBV28 to TRBJ1-4; D possibly corresponds to TRBD1 (6 bases). Germline V gene lookup returns CDR1 MDHEN and CDR2 SYDVKM. The CDR3 contains 16 residues. Trimming cost V 5 bases and J 2 bases, with 15 bases left between them. The CDR3 loop is CASSLGAGATNEKLFF. CDR3 DNA: TGTGCCAGCAGTCTGGGGGCCGGGGCCACTAATGAAAAACTGTTTTTT. The variable domain in full, completed from reference TRBV28 and TRBJ1-4, reads DVKVTQSSRYLVKRTGEKVFLECVQDMDHENMFWYRQDPGLGLRLIYFSYDVKMKEKGDIPEGYSVSREKKERFSLILESASTNQTSMYLCASSLGAGATNEKLFFGSGTQLSVL.

Turning to this clonotype: This may be a read error: a much more frequent sequence differs by one nucleotide. Here the CDR3 omits its conserved ending phenylalanine or tryptophan, so a read error is the likely source. The rearrangement joins TRBV5-3 to TRBJ1-1, with D unresolved. TRBV5-3 is an ORF, and what it does is uncertain. This CDR3 spans 14 amino acids. The CDR3 reads CASSLPLMNTEAFS. The DNA for the CDR3 is TGTGCCAGCAGCTTGCCCTTAATGAACACTGAAGCTTTCTCT.

This clonotype was detected ten times or more. The chain is built from TRBV20-1 and TRBJ2-7, with 10 bases identical to TRBD2. V trimming: 6 bases; J trimming: 6 bases; junction bases outside the gene matches: 5. Germline V gene lookup returns CDR1 DFQATT and CDR2 SNEGSKA (reference sequence). The CDR3 covers 12 residues. This CDR3 reads CSATWTSGEQYF. DNA of the CDR3: TGCAGTGCAACCTGGACTAGCGGCGAGCAGTACTTC.

This chain links TRBV9 with TRBJ2-2; D possibly uses TRBD1 or TRBD2 (5 bases each). The germline V gene encodes CDR1 SGDLS and CDR2 YYNGEE. The CDR3 contains 16 residues. V lost 2 bases and J lost 7, with 18 bases in between. This CDR3 reads CASSVSGTTSSGELFF. CDR3 DNA sequence: TGTGCCAGCAGCGTCTCCGGGACCACGTCCAGCGGGGAGCTGTTTTTT.

This clonotype was picked up a small number of times. This chain joins TRBV27 and TRBJ2-3; D not resolved. Germline V gene data show CDR1 as MNHEY and CDR2 as SMNVEV (reference sequence). This CDR3 contains 15 residues. V lost 7 bases to trimming and J lost 2 bases, with 16 bases between them. The CDR3 DNA follows: TGTGCCAGCACCCCAGTCCGCGGCGACACAGATACGCAGTATTTT. This translates into CASTPVRGDTDTQYF.

This clonotype was seen many times. V and J are TRBV11-2 and TRBJ1-1; D not resolved. The CDR3 has 11 amino acids. Trimming cost V 8 bases and J 0 bases, with 4 bases left between them. CDR1 and CDR2 (germline): SGHAT, FQNNGV. The CDR3 loop reads CASALNTEAFF. Written as DNA, the CDR3 is TGTGCCAGCGCATTGAACACTGAAGCTTTCTTT.

As concerns this clonotype: This may come from a read error, since a much larger clone is one base off. J is TRBJ2-3 and V is TRBV12-5; 9 bases are a match to TRBD2. The CDR3 covers 14 residues. Losses at the gene ends were 5 bases for V and 5 bases for J; bases not matched to a gene: 5. Germline loops: CDR1 LGHNT, CDR2 FRNRAP. In nucleotides, the CDR3 is TGTGCTAGTGGTGCGGGACTAGCAGTAGATACGCAGTATTTT. Translation: CASGAGLAVDTQYF.

This clonotype was found a few times. This chain connects TRBV3-2 to TRBJ2-5. TRBV3-2 constitutes a pseudogene. The CDR3 loop spans 11 amino acids. CDR3 sequence: CASSHRSGQYF. The CDR3, as DNA: TGTGCCAGCAGCCATCGATCGGGCCAATACTTC.

A few counts support this clonotype. The chain has TRBV7-9 and TRBJ2-3; D possibly uses TRBD1 or TRBD2 (7 bases each). The V end was cut by 5 bases, the J end by 0 bases, with 15 bases between. Germline loops: CDR1 SEHNR, CDR2 FQNEAQ (reference sequence). The CDR3 length is 16 residues. In nucleotides, the CDR3 is TGTGCCAGCAGCCCCGGCAGGGGGGGTAGCACAGATACGCAGTATTTT. Protein product: CASSPGRGGSTDTQYF. Supplemented by reference TRBV7-9 and TRBJ2-3, the full variable domain reads DTGVSQNPRHKITKRGQNVTFRCDPISEHNRLYWYRQTLGQGPEFLTYFQNEAQLEKSRLLSDRFSAERPKGSFSTLEIQRTEQGDSAMYLCASSPGRGGSTDTQYFGPGTRLTVL.